This TCR beta chain was identified during a study of control samples from healthy donors and cancer patients. CDR3 length: 12 amino acids. Germline CDR1 reads SEHNR; CDR2 reads FQNEAQ (reference sequence). The V and J ends lost 5 bases and 5 bases respectively, with 9 bases between them. Produced via immunoSEQ multiplex PCR; TCRdb's table is partial and in-frame only. The table includes roughly 170,000 clones, approximately 92% detected once. This clonotype was sampled from a woman aged 40 to 49 in good health. V is TRBV7-9 and J is TRBJ1-1; D is ambiguous. The sequencing input was blood. Written as DNA, the CDR3 is TGTGCCAGCAGCCTAGGTTTAACTGAAGCTTTCTTT. Residues: CASSLGLTEAFF.